This T cell receptor beta chain was sequenced for a study of shared clonotypes between healthy human individuals. Germline CDR1 is SGDLS and CDR2 is YYNGEE. The CDR3 spans 14 residues. V shed 3 bases and J 5 bases; nucleotides not matched to a gene: 7. Sequencing used immunoSEQ multiplex PCR; TCRdb keeps in-frame clones, though not all of them. The sample contains about 2.4 million clones, around 90% of which appear only once. The J gene is TRBJ2-7, the V gene TRBV9, with 8 bases that match TRBD1. Sample: naive CD4+ T cells sorted from blood. Subset defined: CD45RA+ positively selected. The source is a man aged 18 to 30 in good health. CDR3 coding DNA: TGTGCCAGCAGCGGGACAGGGAACGTCAACGAGCAGTACTTC. As protein: CASSGTGNVNEQYF.